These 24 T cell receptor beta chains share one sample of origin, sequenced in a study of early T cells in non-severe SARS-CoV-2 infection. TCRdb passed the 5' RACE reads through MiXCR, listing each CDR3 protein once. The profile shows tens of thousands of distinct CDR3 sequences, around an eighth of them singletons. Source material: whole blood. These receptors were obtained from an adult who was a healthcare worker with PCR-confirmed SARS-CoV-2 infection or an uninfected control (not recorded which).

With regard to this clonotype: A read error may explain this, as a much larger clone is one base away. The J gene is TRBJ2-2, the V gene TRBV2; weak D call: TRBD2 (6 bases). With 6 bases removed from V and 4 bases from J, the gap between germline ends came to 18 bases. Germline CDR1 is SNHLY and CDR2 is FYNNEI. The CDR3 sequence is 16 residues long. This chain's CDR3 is CASRPGTGASTGELFF. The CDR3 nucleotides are TGTGCCAGCAGACCTGGGACTGGAGCGAGCACCGGGGAGCTGTTTTTT.

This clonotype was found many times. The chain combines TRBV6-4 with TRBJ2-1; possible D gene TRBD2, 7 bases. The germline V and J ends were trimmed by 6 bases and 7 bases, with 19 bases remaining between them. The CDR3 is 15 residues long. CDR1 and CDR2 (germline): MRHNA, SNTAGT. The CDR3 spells CASSPEGGGQNEQFF. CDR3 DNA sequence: TGTGCCAGCAGCCCTGAGGGAGGGGGTCAAAATGAGCAGTTCTTC.

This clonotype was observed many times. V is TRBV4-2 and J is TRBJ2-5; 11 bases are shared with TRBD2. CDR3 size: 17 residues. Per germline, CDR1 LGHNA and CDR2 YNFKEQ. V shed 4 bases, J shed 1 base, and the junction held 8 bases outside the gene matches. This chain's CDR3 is CASSPSTSGGFQETQYF. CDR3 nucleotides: TGTGCCAGCAGCCCGAGTACTAGCGGGGGATTCCAAGAGACCCAGTACTTC.

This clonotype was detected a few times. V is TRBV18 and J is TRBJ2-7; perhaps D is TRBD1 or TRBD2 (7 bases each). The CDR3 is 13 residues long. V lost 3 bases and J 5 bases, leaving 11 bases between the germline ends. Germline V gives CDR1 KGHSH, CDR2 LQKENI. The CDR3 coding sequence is TGTGCCAGCTCACCGGGAGGGGGCAACGAGCAGTACTTC. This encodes CASSPGGGNEQYF.

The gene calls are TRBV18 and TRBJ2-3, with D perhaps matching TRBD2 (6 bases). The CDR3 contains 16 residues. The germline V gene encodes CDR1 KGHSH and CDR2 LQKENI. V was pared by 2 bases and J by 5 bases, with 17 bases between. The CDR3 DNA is TGTGCCAGCTCACCAGGGACGGGAGCCAGGGTAGATACGCAGTATTTT. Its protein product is CASSPGTGARVDTQYF.

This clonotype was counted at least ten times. CDR3 sequence: CASSSPGPRTDTQYF. In DNA form, the CDR3 reads TGTGCCAGCAGCTCGCCGGGACCCCGGACAGATACGCAGTATTTT. The chain carries TRBV6-6 and TRBJ2-3, with D perhaps assigned TRBD1 or TRBD2 (5 bases each). Germline V gene data show CDR1 as MNHNY and CDR2 as SVGAGI (reference sequence). Trimming took 6 bases from V and 3 from J, leaving 16 bases between them. This CDR3 has 15 amino acids.

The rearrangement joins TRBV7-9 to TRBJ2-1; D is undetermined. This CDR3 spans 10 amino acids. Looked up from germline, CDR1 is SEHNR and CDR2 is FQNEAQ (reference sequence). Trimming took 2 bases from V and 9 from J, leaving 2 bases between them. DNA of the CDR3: TGTGCCAGCAGCTTATCTGAGCAGTTCTTC. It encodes CASSLSEQFF.

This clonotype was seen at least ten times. The CDR3 spells CASSLGSSGTTDTQYF. The CDR3 bases are TGTGCCAGCAGCCTGGGCTCTAGCGGGACCACAGATACGCAGTATTTT. This rearrangement joins TRBV14 to TRBJ2-3, with 9 bases that match TRBD2. CDR1 is SGHDN, CDR2 FVKESK, per germline. The CDR3 spans 16 residues. V shed 4 bases and J 2 bases; nucleotides not matched to a gene: 7.

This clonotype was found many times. The CDR3 reads CASSSGFGLLHF. The CDR3 DNA reads as TGTGCCAGCAGTTCAGGGTTTGGACTCCTCCACTTT. This chain uses TRBV6-2 or TRBV6-3 with TRBJ1-6; D is perhaps TRBD1 (5 bases). Germline CDR1 reads MNHEY; CDR2 reads SVGEGT. This CDR3 has 12 amino acids. V was pared by 4 bases and J by 15 bases, with 13 bases between.

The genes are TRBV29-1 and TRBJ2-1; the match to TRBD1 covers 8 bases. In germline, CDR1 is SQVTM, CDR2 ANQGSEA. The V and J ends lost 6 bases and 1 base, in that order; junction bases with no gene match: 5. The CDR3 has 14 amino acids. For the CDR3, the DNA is TGCAGCGTCACCGGGACAGGATCCTACAATGAGCAGTTCTTC. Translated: CSVTGTGSYNEQFF.

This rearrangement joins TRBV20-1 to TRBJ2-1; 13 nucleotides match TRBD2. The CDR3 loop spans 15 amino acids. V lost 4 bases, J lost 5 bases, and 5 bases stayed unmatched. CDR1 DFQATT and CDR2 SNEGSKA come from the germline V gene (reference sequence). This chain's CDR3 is CSAKPGLAGNNEQFF. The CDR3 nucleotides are TGCAGTGCTAAACCGGGACTAGCGGGGAACAATGAGCAGTTCTTC.

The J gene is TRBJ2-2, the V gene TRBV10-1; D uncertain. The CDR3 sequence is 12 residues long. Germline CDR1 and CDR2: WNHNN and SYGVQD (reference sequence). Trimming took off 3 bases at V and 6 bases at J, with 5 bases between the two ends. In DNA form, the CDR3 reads TGCGCCAGCAGTGATTGGTCCGGGGAGCTGTTTTTT. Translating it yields CASSDWSGELFF.

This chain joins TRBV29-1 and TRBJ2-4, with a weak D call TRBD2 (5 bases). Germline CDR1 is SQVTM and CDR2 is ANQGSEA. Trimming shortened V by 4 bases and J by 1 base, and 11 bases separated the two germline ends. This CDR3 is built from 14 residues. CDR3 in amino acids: CSVGPGKAKNIQYF. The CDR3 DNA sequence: TGCAGCGTTGGGCCCGGGAAGGCCAAAAACATTCAGTACTTC.

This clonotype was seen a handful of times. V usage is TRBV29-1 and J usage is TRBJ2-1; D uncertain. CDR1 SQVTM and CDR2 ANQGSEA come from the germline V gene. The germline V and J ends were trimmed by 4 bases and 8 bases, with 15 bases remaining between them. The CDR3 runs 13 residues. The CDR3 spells CSVVGKAIDEQFF. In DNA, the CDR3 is TGCAGCGTTGTCGGCAAGGCAATCGATGAGCAGTTCTTC.

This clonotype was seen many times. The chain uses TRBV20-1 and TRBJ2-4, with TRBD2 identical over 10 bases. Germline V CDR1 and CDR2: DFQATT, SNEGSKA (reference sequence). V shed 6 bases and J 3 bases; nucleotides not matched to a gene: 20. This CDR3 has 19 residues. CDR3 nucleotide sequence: TGCAGTGCCTTCCACGTCAGCGGGAGGGCCGCCTTGGGCAAAAACATTCAGTACTTC. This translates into CSAFHVSGRAALGKNIQYF.

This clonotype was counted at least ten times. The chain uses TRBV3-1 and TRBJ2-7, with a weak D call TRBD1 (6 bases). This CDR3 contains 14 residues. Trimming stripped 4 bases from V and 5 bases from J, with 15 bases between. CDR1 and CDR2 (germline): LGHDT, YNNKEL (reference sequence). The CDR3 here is CASSLQPRDNEQYF. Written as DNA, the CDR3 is TGTGCCAGCAGCCTCCAACCCCGGGACAACGAGCAGTACTTC.

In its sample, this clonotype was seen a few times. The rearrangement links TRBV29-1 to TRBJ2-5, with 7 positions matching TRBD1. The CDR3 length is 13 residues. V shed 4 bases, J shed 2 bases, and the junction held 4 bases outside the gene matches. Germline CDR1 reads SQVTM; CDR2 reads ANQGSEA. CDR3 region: CSVVPGGQETQYF. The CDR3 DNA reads TGCAGCGTTGTCCCAGGGGGACAAGAGACCCAGTACTTC.

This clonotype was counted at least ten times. CDR3 region: CASSVQGAKTDTQYF. CDR3 nucleotide sequence: TGTGCCAGCAGCGTTCAGGGGGCGAAGACAGATACGCAGTATTTT. The gene calls are TRBV7-3 and TRBJ2-3; TRBD1 matches at 8 bases. Germline values: CDR1 SGHTA, CDR2 FQGTGA. This CDR3 region has 15 residues. With 5 bases clipped from V and 3 bases from J, the junction kept 7 bases outside the gene matches. The whole variable domain, filled in from reference TRBV7-3 and TRBJ2-3, reads GAGVSQTPSNKVTEKGKYVELRCDPISGHTALYWYRQSLGQGPEFLIYFQGTGAADDSGLPNDRFFAVRPEGSVSTLKIQRTERGDSAVYLCASSVQGAKTDTQYFGPGTRLTVL.

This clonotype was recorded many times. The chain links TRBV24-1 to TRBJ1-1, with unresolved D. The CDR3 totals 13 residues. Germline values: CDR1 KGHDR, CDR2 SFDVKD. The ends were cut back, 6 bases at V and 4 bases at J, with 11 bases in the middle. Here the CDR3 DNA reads TGTGCCACCAGTCTGGGCTTGGGCACTGAAGCTTTCTTT. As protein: CATSLGLGTEAFF.

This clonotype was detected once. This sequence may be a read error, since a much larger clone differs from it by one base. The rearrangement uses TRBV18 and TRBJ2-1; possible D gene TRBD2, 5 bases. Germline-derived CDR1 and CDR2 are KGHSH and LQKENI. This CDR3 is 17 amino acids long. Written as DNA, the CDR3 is TGTACCAGCTCACCAGGCCCGAGGGCAGGCTCCTACAATGAGCAGTTCTTC. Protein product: CTSSPGPRAGSYNEQFF.

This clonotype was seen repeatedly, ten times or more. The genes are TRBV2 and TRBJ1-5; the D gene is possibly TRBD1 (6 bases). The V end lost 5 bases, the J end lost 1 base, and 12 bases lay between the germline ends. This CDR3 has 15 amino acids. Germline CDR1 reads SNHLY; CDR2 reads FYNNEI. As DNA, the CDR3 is TGTGCCAGCAGTCCCACAGGGTTCAGCAATCAGCCCCAGCATTTT. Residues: CASSPTGFSNQPQHF.

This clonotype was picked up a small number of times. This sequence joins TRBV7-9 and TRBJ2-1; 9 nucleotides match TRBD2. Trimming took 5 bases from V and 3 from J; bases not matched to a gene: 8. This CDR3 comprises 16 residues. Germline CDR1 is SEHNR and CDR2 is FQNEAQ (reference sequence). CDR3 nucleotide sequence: TGTGCCAGCAGCCCTATTCGACTAGCGGTCTACAATGAGCAGTTCTTC. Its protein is CASSPIRLAVYNEQFF.

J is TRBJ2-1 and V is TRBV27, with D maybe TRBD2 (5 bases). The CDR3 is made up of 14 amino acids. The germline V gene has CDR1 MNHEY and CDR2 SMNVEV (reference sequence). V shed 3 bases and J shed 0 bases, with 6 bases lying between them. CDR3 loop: CASSLGSSYNEQFF. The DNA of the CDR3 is TGTGCCAGCAGTTTGGGGAGCTCCTACAATGAGCAGTTCTTC.

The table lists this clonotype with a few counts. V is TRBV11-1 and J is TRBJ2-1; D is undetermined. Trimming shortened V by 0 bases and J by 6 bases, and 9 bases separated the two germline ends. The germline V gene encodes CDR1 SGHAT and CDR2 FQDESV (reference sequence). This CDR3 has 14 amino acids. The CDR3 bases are TGTGCCAGCAGCTTAGCGATACCCCCCAATGAGCAGTTCTTC. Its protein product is CASSLAIPPNEQFF.